This T cell receptor (beta chain) was sequenced for a study of CD8 T cells in ankylosing spondylitis. This CDR3 region has 15 residues. Germline V gene sequence: CDR1 MDHEN, CDR2 SYDVKM. Trimming cost V 4 bases and J 1 base, with 8 bases left between them. Making use of molecular barcodes, quantitative 5'-RACE generated TCR beta libraries. TCRdb independently ran MiXCR on the 5' RACE reads; one entry per CDR3 protein. The data contain more than 30,000 distinct CDR3 sequences, approximately 10% of them seen just once; the ten biggest clones take up 20% to 25%. The chain employs TRBV28 and TRBJ2-6, with TRBD2 as a possible D gene (6 bases). The sample taken for sequencing was synovial fluid, either unsorted or a sorted T cell fraction (not recorded which). This sequence was found in a male donor with ankylosing spondylitis. In DNA form, the CDR3 reads TGTGCCAGCAGTTCTGGGGGGTCTGGGGCCAACGTCCTGACTTTC. Translation gives CASSSGGSGANVLTF.